This T cell receptor (beta chain) is drawn from a study of CD8+CD57+ T cells in acquired aplastic anemia (dated by TCRdb to 2017 to 2018). Regarding the study in general: Extracted DNA from sorted CD4+ and CD8+ cells averaged approximately 3 ug, ranging from roughly 0.17 to 27.4 ug. CD8+CD57+ expansion was defined as a frequency above the mean frequency observed in healthy subjects.

Profiling of TCR beta VDJ combinations and CDR3 sequences used genomic DNA as the template. An Illumina HiSeq 2000 was used for TCR repertoire sequencing. The authors' pipeline ran thus. Repertoires were assessed using TRBV/TRBJ rearrangement plots, CDR3 size and DJ length profiles, and Simpson's diversity index. The most abundant DNA sequence in the deep sequencing data was defined as the immunodominant clone. CDR3 amino acid sequences were screened for sharing across subjects and were compared with published repertoires and the VDJdb database. Using fastp trimming at Q25 and MiXCR clonotype assembly, TCRdb reanalyzed the public sequencing data and kept in-frame beta chains. Rows with one shared CDR3 protein collapse into an entry with the most common genes and DNA. The V and J calls come from TCRdb's annotation, not from the publication. This sample comprises some 170,000 distinct CDR3 sequences, less than 60% of them detected only once. Around 1.1% of the sample goes to the ten largest clones.

The table lists this clonotype with a few counts. Its antigen remains unidentified. No much larger clone is present one base from it, and per-base qualities are unavailable. Unmatched junction bases come to 7, with V trimmed by 1 base and J by 0 bases. CDR3 length: 17 amino acids, cysteine to phenylalanine. Only the CDR3 DNA is retained, 51 bases long and in frame from the first base. The research as a whole found: Although some 28 CD8+ CDR3 sequences were shared by patients and controls, these sequences appeared highly expressed in patients and within the immunodominant clones of patients. Patients and healthy controls showed no significant difference in CD8+ Simpson's diversity (P=0.060).

Patients chosen for sequencing had shown expansion of CD8+CD57+ cells by flow cytometry. Every patient had severe acquired aplastic anemia, diagnosed using the International Study of Aplastic Anemia and Agranulocytosis and Camitta criteria. No patient had received any therapy when blood was sampled. TCR repertoires of sorted CD4+ and CD8+ blood T cells from severe aplastic anemia patients and healthy subjects were deep-sequenced in the study. In the USA, patient enrollment took place under clinicaltrials.gov protocols 00001620, 01623167, 00001397, 00071045, 00081523 and 00961064. Ficoll-Paque density gradient centrifugation was used to isolate peripheral blood mononuclear cells. Before DNA extraction, CD4+ and CD8+ T cells were sorted with FACS or magnetic beads.

The sequenced material came from sorted CD4+, CD8+, or CD8+CD57+ T cells (not recorded which) from PBMCs. This TCR was sampled from a human donor with aplastic anemia. Here the chain combines TRBV12-3 or TRBV12-4 and TRBJ1-1; 8 of the junction bases match TRBD1. The bases read TGTGCCAGCAGTTTAGTGACAGGGGCCGCGGTGAACACTGAAGCTTTCTTT. Translated, it reads CASSLVTGAAVNTEAFF.